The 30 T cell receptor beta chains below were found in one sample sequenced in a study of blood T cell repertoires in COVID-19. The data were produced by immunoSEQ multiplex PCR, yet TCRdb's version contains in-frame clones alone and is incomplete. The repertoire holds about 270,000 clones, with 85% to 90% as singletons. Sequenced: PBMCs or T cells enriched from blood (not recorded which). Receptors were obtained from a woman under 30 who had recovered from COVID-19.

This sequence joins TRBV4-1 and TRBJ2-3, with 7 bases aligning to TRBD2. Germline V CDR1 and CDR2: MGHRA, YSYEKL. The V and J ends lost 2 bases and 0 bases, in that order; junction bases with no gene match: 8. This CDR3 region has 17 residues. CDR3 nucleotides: TGCGCCAGCAGCCAATTCCCGGTCGGGGGGAGCACAGATACGCAGTATTTT. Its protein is CASSQFPVGGSTDTQYF.

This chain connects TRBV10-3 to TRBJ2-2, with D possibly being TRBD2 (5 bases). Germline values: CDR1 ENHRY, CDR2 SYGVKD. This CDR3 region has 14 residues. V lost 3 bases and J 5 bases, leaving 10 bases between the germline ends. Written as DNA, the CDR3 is TGTGCCATCAGTGAAGCCCCGGGGACCGGGGAGCTGTTTTTT. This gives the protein CAISEAPGTGELFF.

DNA for the CDR3: TGTGCCAGCAGTTACTCTCGGGAGTCGGGCTACACCTTC. Translated: CASSYSRESGYTF. The chain uses TRBV6-5 and TRBJ1-2; D ambiguous. The germline V gene has CDR1 MNHEY and CDR2 SVGAGI. This CDR3 region has 13 residues. The V and J ends lost 0 bases and 8 bases respectively, with 10 bases between them.

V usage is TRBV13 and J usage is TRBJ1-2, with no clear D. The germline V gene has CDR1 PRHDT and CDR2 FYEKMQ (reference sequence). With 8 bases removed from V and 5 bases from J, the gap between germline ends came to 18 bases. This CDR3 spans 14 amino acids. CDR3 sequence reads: CASSQGSEIYGYTF. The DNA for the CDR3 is TGTGCCAGCTCGCAAGGTAGCGAAATTTATGGCTACACCTTC.

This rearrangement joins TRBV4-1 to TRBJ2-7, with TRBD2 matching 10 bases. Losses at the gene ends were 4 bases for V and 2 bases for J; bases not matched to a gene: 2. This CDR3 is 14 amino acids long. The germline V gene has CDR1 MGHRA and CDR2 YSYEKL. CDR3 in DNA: TGCGCCAGCAGCCTAGCGGGGGGCCCCTACGAGCAGTACTTC. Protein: CASSLAGGPYEQYF.

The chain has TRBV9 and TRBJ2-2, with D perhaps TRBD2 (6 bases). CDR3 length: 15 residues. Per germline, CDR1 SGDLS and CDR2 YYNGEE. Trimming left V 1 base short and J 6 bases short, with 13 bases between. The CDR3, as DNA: TGTGCCAGCAGCGTAAGATCCGGGGAGGCCGGGGAGCTGTTTTTT. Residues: CASSVRSGEAGELFF.

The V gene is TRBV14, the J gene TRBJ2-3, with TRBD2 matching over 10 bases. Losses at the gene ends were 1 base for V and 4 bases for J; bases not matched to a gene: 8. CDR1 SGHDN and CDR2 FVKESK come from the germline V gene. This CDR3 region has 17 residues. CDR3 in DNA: TGTGCCAGCAGCCAAGTACAGCCTAGCGGGAGAGCAGATACGCAGTATTTT. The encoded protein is CASSQVQPSGRADTQYF.

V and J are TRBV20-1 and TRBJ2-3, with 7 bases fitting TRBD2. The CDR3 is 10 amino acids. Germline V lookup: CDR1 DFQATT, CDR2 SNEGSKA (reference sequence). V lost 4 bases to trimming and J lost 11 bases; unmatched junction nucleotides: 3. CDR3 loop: CSAKRTRQYF. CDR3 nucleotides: TGCAGTGCTAAGAGGACTAGGCAGTATTTT.

CDR3 bases: TGTGCCAGCATCAAACAGGGGGGTATCGCCACTGAAGCTTTCTTT. This gives the protein CASIKQGGIATEAFF. The rearrangement joins TRBV27 to TRBJ1-1, with 8 bases fitting TRBD1. V shed 7 bases, J shed 4 bases, and the junction held 11 bases outside the gene matches. The CDR3 is made up of 15 amino acids. CDR1 MNHEY and CDR2 SMNVEV come from the germline V gene (reference sequence).

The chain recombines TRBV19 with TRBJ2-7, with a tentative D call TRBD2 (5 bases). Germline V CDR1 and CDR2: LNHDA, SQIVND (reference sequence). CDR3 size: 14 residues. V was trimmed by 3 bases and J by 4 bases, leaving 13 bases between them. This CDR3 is CASSIRTLGYEQYF. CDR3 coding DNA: TGTGCCAGTAGTATTCGGACTCTGGGGTACGAGCAGTACTTC.

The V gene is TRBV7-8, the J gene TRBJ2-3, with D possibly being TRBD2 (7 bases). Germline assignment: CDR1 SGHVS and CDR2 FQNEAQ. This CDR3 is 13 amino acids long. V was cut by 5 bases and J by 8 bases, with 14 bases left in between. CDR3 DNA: TGTGCCAGCAGCACAAGGGGGGGGAGTACGCAGTATTTT. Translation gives CASSTRGGSTQYF.

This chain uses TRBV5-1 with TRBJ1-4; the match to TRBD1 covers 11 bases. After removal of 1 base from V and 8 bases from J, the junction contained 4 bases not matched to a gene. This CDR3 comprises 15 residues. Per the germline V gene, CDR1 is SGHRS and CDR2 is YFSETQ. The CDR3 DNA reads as TGCGCCAGCAGCTTGTGGGGACAGGGGGAGGAAAAACTGTTTTTT. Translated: CASSLWGQGEEKLFF.

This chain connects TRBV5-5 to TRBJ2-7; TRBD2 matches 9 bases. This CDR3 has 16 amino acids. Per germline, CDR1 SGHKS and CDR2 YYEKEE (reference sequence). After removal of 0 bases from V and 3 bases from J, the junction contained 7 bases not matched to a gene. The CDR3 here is CASSLEKRGAIYEQYF. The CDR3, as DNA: TGTGCCAGCAGCTTGGAAAAGCGGGGGGCGATCTACGAGCAGTACTTC.

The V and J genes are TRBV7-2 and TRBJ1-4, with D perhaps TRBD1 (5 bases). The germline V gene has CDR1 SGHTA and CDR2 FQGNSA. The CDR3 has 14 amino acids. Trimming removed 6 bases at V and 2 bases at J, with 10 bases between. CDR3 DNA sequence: TGTGCCAGCAGTCCCAGGGTTACTAATGAAAAACTGTTTTTT. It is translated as CASSPRVTNEKLFF.

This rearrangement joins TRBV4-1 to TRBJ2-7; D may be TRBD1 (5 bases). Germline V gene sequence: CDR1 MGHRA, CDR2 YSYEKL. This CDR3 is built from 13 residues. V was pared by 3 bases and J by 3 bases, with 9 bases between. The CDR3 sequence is CASSQTALYEQYF. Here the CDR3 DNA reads TGCGCCAGCAGCCAGACAGCGCTCTACGAGCAGTACTTC.

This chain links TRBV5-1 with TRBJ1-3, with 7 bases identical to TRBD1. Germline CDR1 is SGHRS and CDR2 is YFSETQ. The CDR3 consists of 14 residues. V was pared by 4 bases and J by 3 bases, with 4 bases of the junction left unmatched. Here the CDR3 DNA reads TGCGCCAGCAGCGGTGACAGGGTTGGAAACACCATATATTTT. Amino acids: CASSGDRVGNTIYF.

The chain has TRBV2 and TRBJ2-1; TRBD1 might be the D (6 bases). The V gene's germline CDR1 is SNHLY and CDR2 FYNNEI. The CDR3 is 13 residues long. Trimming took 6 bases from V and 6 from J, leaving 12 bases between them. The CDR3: CASREQGVNEQFF. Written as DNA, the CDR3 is TGTGCCAGCAGGGAACAGGGTGTCAATGAGCAGTTCTTC.

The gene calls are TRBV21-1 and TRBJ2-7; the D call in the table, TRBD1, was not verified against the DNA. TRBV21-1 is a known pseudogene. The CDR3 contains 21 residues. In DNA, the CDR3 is TGTGCCAGCAGCAAAGAGGTTGTGGGGGGGGACAGGCGGATGCATTCCTACGAGCAGTACTTC. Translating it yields CASSKEVVGGDRRMHSYEQYF.

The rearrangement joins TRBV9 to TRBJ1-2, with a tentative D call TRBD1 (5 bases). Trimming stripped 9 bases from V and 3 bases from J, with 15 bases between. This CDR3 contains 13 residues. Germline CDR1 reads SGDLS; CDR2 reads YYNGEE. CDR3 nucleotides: TGTGCCACTGACAGTACAACGGACTATGGCTACACCTTC. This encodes CATDSTTDYGYTF. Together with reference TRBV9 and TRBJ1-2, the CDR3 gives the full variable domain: DSGVTQTPKHLITATGQRVTLRCSPRSGDLSVYWYQQSLDQGLQFLIQYYNGEERAKGNILERFSAQQFPDLHSELNLSSLELGDSALYFCATDSTTDYGYTFGSGTRLTVV.

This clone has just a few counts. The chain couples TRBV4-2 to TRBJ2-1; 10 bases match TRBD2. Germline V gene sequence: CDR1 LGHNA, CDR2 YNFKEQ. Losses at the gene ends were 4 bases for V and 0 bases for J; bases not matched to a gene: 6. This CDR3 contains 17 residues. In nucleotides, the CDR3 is TGTGCCAGCAGCCTCGGACTAGCGGCTAGCTCCTACAATGAGCAGTTCTTC. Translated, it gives CASSLGLAASSYNEQFF.

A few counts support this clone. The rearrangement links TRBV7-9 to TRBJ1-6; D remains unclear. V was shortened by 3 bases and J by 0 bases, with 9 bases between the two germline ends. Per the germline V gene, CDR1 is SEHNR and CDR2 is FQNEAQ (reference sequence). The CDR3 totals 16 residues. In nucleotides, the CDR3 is TGTGCCAGCAGCTTGGGCAGTAGCTCCTATAATTCACCCCTCCACTTT. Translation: CASSLGSSSYNSPLHF.

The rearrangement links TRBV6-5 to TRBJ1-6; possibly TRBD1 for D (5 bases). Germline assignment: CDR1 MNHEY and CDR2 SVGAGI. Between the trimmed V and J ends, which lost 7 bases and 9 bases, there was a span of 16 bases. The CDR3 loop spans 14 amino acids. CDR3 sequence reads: CASTQRQSGSPLHF. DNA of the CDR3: TGTGCCAGCACCCAGAGACAGTCTGGTTCACCCCTCCACTTT.

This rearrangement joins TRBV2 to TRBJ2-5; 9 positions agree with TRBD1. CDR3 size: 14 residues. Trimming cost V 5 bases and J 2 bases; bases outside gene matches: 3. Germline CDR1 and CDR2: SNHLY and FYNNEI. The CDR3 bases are TGTGCCAGCAGTCCGGGACAGGGACAAGAGACCCAGTACTTC. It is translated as CASSPGQGQETQYF.

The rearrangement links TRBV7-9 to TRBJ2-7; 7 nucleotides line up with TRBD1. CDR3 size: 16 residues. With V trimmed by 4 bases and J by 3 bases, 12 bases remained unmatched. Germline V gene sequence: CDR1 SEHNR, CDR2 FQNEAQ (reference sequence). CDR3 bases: TGTGCCAGCAGCTCCCTCCGAGGACAGGAGTACTACGAGCAGTACTTC. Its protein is CASSSLRGQEYYEQYF.

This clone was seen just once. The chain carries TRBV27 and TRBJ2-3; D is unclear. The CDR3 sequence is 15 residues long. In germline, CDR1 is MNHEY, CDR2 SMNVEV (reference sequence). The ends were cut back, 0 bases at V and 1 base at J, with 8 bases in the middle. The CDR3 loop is CASSLSRPRTDTQYF. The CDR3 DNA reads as TGTGCCAGCAGTTTATCGCGGCCCCGCACAGATACGCAGTATTTT.

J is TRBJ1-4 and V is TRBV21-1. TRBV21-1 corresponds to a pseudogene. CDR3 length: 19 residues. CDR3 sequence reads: CASLHLVAAGDGTNEKLFF. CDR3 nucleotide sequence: TGTGCCAGTCTCCATCTAGTCGCGGCGGGCGACGGAACTAATGAAAAACTGTTTTTT.

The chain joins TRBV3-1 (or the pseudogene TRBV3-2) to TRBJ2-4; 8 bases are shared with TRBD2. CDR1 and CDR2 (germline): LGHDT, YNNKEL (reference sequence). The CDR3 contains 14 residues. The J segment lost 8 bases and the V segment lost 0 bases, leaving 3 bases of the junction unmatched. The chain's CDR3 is CASSQDAGGDIQYF. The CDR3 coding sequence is TGTGCCAGCAGCCAAGATGCGGGGGGCGACATTCAGTACTTC.

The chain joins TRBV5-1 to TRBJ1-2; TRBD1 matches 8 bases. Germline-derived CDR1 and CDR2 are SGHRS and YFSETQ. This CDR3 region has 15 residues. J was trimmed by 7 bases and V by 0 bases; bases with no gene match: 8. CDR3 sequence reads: CASSLAVGQAGGYTF. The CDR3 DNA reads TGCGCCAGCAGCTTGGCTGTGGGACAGGCAGGTGGCTACACCTTC.

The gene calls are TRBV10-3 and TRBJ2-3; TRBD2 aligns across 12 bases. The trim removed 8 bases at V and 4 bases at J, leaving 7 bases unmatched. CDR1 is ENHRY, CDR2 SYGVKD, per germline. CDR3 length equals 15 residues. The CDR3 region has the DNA TGTGCCATCCGACCTAGCGGGGGGGAAGCAGATACGCAGTATTTT. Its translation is CAIRPSGGEADTQYF.

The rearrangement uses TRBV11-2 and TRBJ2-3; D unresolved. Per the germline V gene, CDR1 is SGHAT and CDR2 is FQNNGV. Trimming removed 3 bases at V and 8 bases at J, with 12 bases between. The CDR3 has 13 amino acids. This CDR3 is CASSFGSHFTQYF. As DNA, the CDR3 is TGTGCCAGCAGCTTCGGGTCTCACTTTACGCAGTATTTT.